This TCR beta chain came from a study of blood T cell repertoires in COVID-19. Study at large: Spain, Italy and the United States supplied samples that represented acute and convalescent COVID-19. Sources were T cells, B-cell-depleted T cells, or PBMCs; the material itself was cDNA or gDNA.

Per the study methods: Scientists estimated how many nucleated cells there were by amplifying reference gene primers. TCRdb's copy holds only in-frame clones and misses some; the assay was immunoSEQ multiplex PCR. V, J and clone size derive from that table, while D and trimming were established from the DNA sequence. The sample records about 130,000 clones, approximately 87% being singletons. Germline V gives CDR1 LNHDA, CDR2 SQIVND (reference sequence). After removal of 6 bases from V and 0 bases from J, the junction contained 4 bases not matched to a gene. The CDR3 is made up of 14 amino acids. This clonotype originated in a woman in her sixties or seventies with acute or convalescent COVID-19. The gene calls are TRBV19 and TRBJ1-1, with 7 bases matching TRBD1. Sequenced sample: peripheral blood. The CDR3 DNA reads TGTGCCAGTAGAAAAGGGACAGTGAACACTGAAGCTTTCTTT. Encoded protein: CASRKGTVNTEAFF.